One T cell receptor (beta chain) is described in this entry. The source of the sample is a study of blood T cell repertoires in COVID-19. Across the whole study: T cells, B-cell-depleted T cells, or PBMCs provided the cDNA or gDNA that served as material.

As originally analysed: Amplification from reference gene primers served as the basis for estimated nucleated cell counts. Sequencing used immunoSEQ multiplex PCR; TCRdb keeps in-frame clones, though not all of them. V, J and clone size derive from that table, while D and trimming were established from the DNA sequence. The sample shows about 140,000 clones, 88% of them seen only once. The V gene lost 10 bases and the J gene lost 4 bases, with 19 bases spanning the gap. The CDR3 is made up of 14 amino acids. Germline values: CDR1 MNHEY, CDR2 SVGAGI. Specimen: peripheral blood. The TCR comes from a woman between 45 and 65 years old with acute or convalescent COVID-19. This sequence joins TRBV6-5 and TRBJ1-2; weak D call: TRBD1 (6 bases). The CDR3 here is CATQTGPGIYGYTF. The CDR3 DNA follows: TGTGCCACCCAAACAGGGCCTGGGATCTATGGCTACACCTTC.